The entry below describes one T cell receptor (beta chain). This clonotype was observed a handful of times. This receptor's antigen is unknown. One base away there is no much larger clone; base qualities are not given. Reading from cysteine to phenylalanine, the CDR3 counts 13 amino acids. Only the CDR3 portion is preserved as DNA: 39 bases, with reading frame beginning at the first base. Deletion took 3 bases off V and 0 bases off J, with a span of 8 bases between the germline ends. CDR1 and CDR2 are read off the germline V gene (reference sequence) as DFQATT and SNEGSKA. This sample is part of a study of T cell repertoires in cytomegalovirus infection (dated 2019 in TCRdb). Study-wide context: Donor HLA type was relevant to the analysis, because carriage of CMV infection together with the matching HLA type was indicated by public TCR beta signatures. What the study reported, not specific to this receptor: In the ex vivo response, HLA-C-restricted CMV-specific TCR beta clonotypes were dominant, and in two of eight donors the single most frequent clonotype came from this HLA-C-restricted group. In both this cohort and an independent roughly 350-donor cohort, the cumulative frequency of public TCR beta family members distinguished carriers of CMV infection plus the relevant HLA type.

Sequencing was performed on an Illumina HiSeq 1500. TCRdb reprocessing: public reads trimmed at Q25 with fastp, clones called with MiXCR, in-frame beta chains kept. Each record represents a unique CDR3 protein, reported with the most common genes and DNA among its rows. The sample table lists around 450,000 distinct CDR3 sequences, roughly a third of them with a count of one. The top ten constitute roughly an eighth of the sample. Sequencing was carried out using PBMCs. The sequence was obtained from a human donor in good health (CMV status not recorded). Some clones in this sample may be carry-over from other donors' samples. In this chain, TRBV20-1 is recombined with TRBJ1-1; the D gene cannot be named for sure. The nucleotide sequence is TGCAGTGCTAGCTGGAGGGTGAACACTGAAGCTTTCTTT. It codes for CSASWRVNTEAFF.